The clone carrying this T cell receptor (beta chain) has more than one count but fewer than ten. As originally analysed: Researchers report that nucleated cell counts were estimated from reference gene primer amplification. TCRdb's copy holds only in-frame clones and misses some; the assay was immunoSEQ multiplex PCR. For V, J and clone size, that table is used; D and trimming come from the DNA. The sample has approximately 170,000 clones, about four fifths seen once. These data belong to a study of blood T cell repertoires in COVID-19. Study background: Researchers got acute and convalescent COVID-19 samples from the United States, Italy and Spain. The analysed material was cDNA or gDNA that came from T cells, B-cell-depleted T cells, or PBMCs.

V was cut by 0 bases and J by 2 bases, with 14 bases left in between. Germline V gives CDR1 LNHDA, CDR2 SQIVND (reference sequence). This CDR3 comprises 17 residues. The chain couples TRBV19 to TRBJ1-5, with D tentatively TRBD1 (6 bases). Specimen: peripheral blood. This clonotype was obtained from a man aged 65-85 years who had recovered from COVID-19. CDR3 in amino acids: CASSIDHVNRGNQPQHF. CDR3 bases: TGTGCCAGTAGTATAGATCATGTGAACAGGGGCAATCAGCCCCAGCATTTT. The full variable domain, with the rest looked up from reference TRBV19 and TRBJ1-5, is DGGITQSPKYLFRKEGQNVTLSCEQNLNHDAMYWYRQDPGQGLRLIYYSQIVNDFQKGDIAEGYSVSREKKESFPLTVTSAQKNPTAFYLCASSIDHVNRGNQPQHFGDGTRLSIL.